What follows describes a single TCR beta chain. The antigen is unknown. The sample comes from a study of tumor and adjacent non-tumor tissue in lung cancer. Study information: The patients, 9 to 11 men and a handful of women, were roughly 30 to 80 with stage I to III disease. Samples averaged about 4.2 million productive TCRbeta reads each. General observations from the study: Significantly higher TCR diversity was found in tumor than normal lung. In normal lung, the top 100 clones were significantly more dominant than in tumor.

The CDR3 covers 14 residues. Per germline, CDR1 MNHNS and CDR2 SASEGT. The V gene lost 7 bases and the J gene lost 5 bases, with 17 bases spanning the gap. This sample's RNA came from whole unsorted tissue. The library came from three nested PCR rounds adapted from ARM-PCR protocols. MiXCR was run by TCRdb on the multiplex PCR reads, yielding one entry per CDR3 protein. This sample has 77,000 or so distinct CDR3 sequences, with about three quarters found just once. Sequencing was performed on lung tumor tissue. The genes are TRBV6-1 and TRBJ1-2, with a weak D call TRBD1 (6 bases). This sequence originates from a woman aged 45-65 years with non-small cell lung cancer. CDR3 in amino acids: CASIKGDSTYGYTF. CDR3 DNA: TGTGCCAGCATTAAGGGGGACTCTACTTATGGCTACACCTTC.